The 6 T cell receptor beta chains below all came from one sample that was sequenced in a study of T-cell reconstitution after alpha-beta-depleted transplantation in children. TCRbeta library preparation incorporated unique molecular identifiers. TCRdb reprocessed the PCR reads with MiXCR, giving one entry per CDR3 protein. The repertoire holds 300,000 to 400,000 distinct CDR3 sequences, with about a sixth as singletons. The source was PBMCs, mostly from graft donor cells, collected 360 days after TCRalphabeta/CD19-depleted stem cell transplant. The receptors originated from a male patient between 2 and 10 years old who had a stem cell transplant for acute lymphoblastic leukemia, so the T cells may come from the graft donor.

This clonotype was counted only a few times. The chain employs TRBV7-9 and TRBJ1-2; D not resolved. Germline V gene sequence: CDR1 SEHNR, CDR2 FQNEAQ (reference sequence). This CDR3 spans 17 amino acids. The germline V and J ends were trimmed by 2 bases and 0 bases, with 16 bases remaining between them. This CDR3 reads CASSLSGVYGSNYGYTF. The CDR3 DNA sequence: TGTGCCAGCAGCTTATCTGGGGTATATGGGTCTAACTATGGCTACACCTTC.

This clonotype has a handful of counts. The chain joins TRBV4-1 to TRBJ2-5; 8 bases match TRBD1. The CDR3 length is 15 residues. V lost 0 bases to trimming and J lost 5 bases; unmatched junction nucleotides: 5. CDR1 and CDR2 from the germline V gene are MGHRA and YSYEKL. CDR3 sequence (DNA): TGCGCCAGCAGCCAAGAAGCGGACAGGGCGGAGACCCAGTACTTC. Its protein product is CASSQEADRAETQYF.

The chain has TRBV4-3 and TRBJ2-5; 7 bases agree with TRBD1. Germline values: CDR1 LGHNA, CDR2 YSLEER. After removal of 4 bases from V and 2 bases from J, the junction contained 10 bases not matched to a gene. This CDR3 contains 16 residues. CDR3 sequence reads: CASSLYFRDRQETQYF. The CDR3 DNA follows: TGCGCCAGCAGCCTATATTTTAGGGACAGACAAGAGACCCAGTACTTC.

The chain joins TRBV10-3 to TRBJ1-5, with 10 positions matching TRBD1. Germline V CDR1 and CDR2: ENHRY, SYGVKD. There are 18 residues in the CDR3. The V and J ends lost 0 bases and 4 bases, in that order; junction bases with no gene match: 9. CDR3 sequence (DNA): TGTGCCATCAGTGAGTCGACAGCCGGGACAGGGGATAATCAGCCCCAGCATTTT. It codes for CAISESTAGTGDNQPQHF.

CDR3 DNA sequence: TGCAGTGCACGGGACCAAGGCCGCACAGATACGCAGTATTTT. Encoded protein: CSARDQGRTDTQYF. The V gene is TRBV20-1, the J gene TRBJ2-3, with D possibly called TRBD1 or TRBD2 (5 bases each). Germline CDR1 reads DFQATT; CDR2 reads SNEGSKA (reference sequence). The germline V and J ends were trimmed by 6 bases and 1 base, with 14 bases remaining between them. CDR3 length: 14 residues.

This clonotype was counted at least ten times. The chain has TRBV28 and TRBJ2-7; a possible D gene is TRBD1 (6 bases). Trimming left V 3 bases short and J 6 bases short, with 24 bases between. Germline lookup yields CDR1 MDHEN and CDR2 SYDVKM. The CDR3 is 17 amino acids. This CDR3 reads CASSFSGLGTFGSEQYF. The CDR3 region has the DNA TGTGCCAGCAGTTTTTCGGGTCTAGGGACATTCGGGTCCGAGCAGTACTTC.